These T cell receptor beta chains were read from a single sample in a study of monozygotic twins with inflammatory bowel disease. TCRdb re-called the 5' RACE reads and catalogs CDR3 proteins one per entry, DNA excluded. Its listing shows about 380,000 distinct CDR3 sequences. The sequenced material came from blood. The receptors come from a human donor with ulcerative colitis or Crohn's disease, or a healthy co-twin of an affected twin (not recorded which). The CDR3 runs from the conserved cysteine through the conserved F or W.

length: 17; V: TRBV3-1; J: TRBJ2-7; CDR3: CASSQDAAGWSSYEQYF
length: 13; V: TRBV9; J: TRBJ1-4; CDR3: CASSATLVGKLFF
length: 16; V: TRBV6-5; J: TRBJ1-1; CDR3: CASSYSSVQGNTEAFF
length: 15; V: TRBV7-2; J: TRBJ1-1; CDR3: CASSLLQGVITEAFF
length: 18; V: TRBV6-5; J: TRBJ2-7; CDR3: CASSYSFRQGLAAYEQYF
length: 14; V: TRBV7-2; J: TRBJ1-1; CDR3: CASSPIRMNTEAFF
length: 11; V: TRBV7-2; J: TRBJ1-3; CDR3: CASSRRDTIYF
length: 16; V: TRBV24-1; J: TRBJ2-3; CDR3: CATSDRTGGRTDTQYF
length: 14; V: TRBV19; J: TRBJ2-2; CDR3: CASSVDRVAGELFF
length: 15; V: TRBV2; J: TRBJ2-1; CDR3: CASSEAQGQNNEQFF
length: 17; V: TRBV5-1; J: TRBJ2-1; CDR3: CASSPLALDRAPDEQFF
length: 16; V: TRBV6-5; J: TRBJ2-1; CDR3: CASSYSGQHSFNEQFF
length: 16; V: TRBV5-1; J: TRBJ2-4; CDR3: CASSLASTSAKNIQYF
length: 16; V: TRBV6-5; J: TRBJ2-7; CDR3: CASSYTPDRRLYEQYF
length: 15; V: TRBV7-2; J: TRBJ1-2; CDR3: CASRLVGGALDGYTF
length: 16; V: TRBV7-3; J: TRBJ2-3; CDR3: CASSATSGGATDTQYF
length: 13; V: TRBV30; J: TRBJ1-1; CDR3: CAWSVQMNTEAFF
length: 17; V: TRBV5-5; J: TRBJ2-5; CDR3: CASSLWASGATQETQYF
length: 15; V: TRBV7-9; J: TRBJ2-4; CDR3: CASSLALAERDIQYF
length: 13; V: TRBV27; J: TRBJ2-7; CDR3: CASSDPSSYEQYF
length: 17; V: TRBV11-2; J: TRBJ2-2; CDR3: CASSLGLAGRNTGELFF
length: 17; V: TRBV4-3; J: TRBJ1-6; CDR3: CASSQDLRNSYNSPLHF
length: 15; V: TRBV2; J: TRBJ2-1; CDR3: CASSPSVSSYNEQFF
length: 13; V: TRBV20-1; J: TRBJ2-7; CDR3: CSASWGLSYEQYF
length: 14; V: TRBV18; J: TRBJ2-5; CDR3: CASSPRVEKETQYF
length: 14; V: TRBV4-3; J: TRBJ2-3; CDR3: CASSGIGVTDTQYF
length: 15; V: TRBV5-1; J: TRBJ2-5; CDR3: CASSLERSSQETQYF
length: 13; V: TRBV20-1; J: TRBJ2-3; CDR3: CSGEGLGTDTQYF
length: 13; V: TRBV7-3; J: TRBJ2-2; CDR3: CASSETTYGELFF
length: 16; V: TRBV12-3/TRBV12-4; J: TRBJ2-1; CDR3: CASTPPLEGSYNEQFF
length: 14; V: TRBV7-9; J: TRBJ1-6; CDR3: CASSRELLNSPLHF
length: 20; V: TRBV28; J: TRBJ2-3; CDR3: CASSPWTSGGISYSTDTQYF